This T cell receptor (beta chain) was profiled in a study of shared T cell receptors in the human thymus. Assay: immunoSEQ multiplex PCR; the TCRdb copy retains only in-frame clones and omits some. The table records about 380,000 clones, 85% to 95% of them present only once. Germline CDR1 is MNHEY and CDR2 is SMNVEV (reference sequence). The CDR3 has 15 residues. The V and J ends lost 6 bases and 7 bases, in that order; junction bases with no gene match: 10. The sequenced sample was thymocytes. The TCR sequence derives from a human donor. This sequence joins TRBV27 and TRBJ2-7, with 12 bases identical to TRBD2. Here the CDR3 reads CASRRTSGRFEEQYF. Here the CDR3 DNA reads TGTGCCAGCAGACGCACTAGCGGGAGGTTTGAGGAGCAGTACTTC.